This T cell receptor beta chain stems from a study of beta chain features in type 1 diabetes. Reverse transcribing all isolated RNA meant expressed TCRB transcripts were sequenced. Clones were read by immunoSEQ multiplex PCR, and TCRdb kept only the in-frame ones, dropping some. The table has some 150,000 clones, about 51% seen once. Overall study results and limits: The naive, central memory and Treg TCRB repertoires showed an apparent similarity that was greater among patients than among healthy donors.

After removal of 0 bases from V and 9 bases from J, the junction contained 9 bases not matched to a gene. Germline loops: CDR1 SGHRS, CDR2 YFSETQ. This CDR3 has 16 amino acids. Turning to this clone: Antigen unknown.

The V gene is TRBV5-1, the J gene TRBJ2-1; 10 nucleotides agree with TRBD2. The TCR sequence derives from a man aged 18 to 29 in good health. Sequencing used Tregs from blood. CDR3 sequence reads: CASSLAIAGGQVEQFF. The CDR3 DNA reads TGCGCCAGCAGCTTGGCCATAGCGGGAGGTCAGGTTGAGCAGTTCTTC.